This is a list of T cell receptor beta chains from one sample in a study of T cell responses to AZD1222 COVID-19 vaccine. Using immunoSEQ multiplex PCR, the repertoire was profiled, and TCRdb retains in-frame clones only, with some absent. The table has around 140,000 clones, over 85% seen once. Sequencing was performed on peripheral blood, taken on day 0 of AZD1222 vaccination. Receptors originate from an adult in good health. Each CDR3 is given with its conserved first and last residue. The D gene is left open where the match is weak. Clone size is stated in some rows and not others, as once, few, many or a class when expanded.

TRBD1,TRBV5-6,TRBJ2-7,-,TGTGCCAGCAGCCGCCCGGGGACAGTTTACTACGAGCAGTACTTC,CASSRPGTVYYEQYF
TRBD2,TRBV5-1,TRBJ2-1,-,TGCGCCAGCAGCTTAGTAGCGGGAGGGGGTTACAATGAGCAGTTCTTC,CASSLVAGGGYNEQFF
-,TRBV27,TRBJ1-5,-,TGTGCCAGCAGTTTACCAGGGATTAACCAGCCCCAGCATTTT,CASSLPGINQPQHF
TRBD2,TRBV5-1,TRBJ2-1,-,TGCGCCAGCAGCTTGTCCCCGACTAGCGGGAGCATCGAAGTTGAGTTCTTC,CASSLSPTSGSIEVEFF
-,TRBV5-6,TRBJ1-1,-,TGTGCCAGCAGCTTAGGACGGAACACCGAAGCTTTCTTT,CASSLGRNTEAFF
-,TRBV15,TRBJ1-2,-,TGTGCCACCAGCAGATGGGAACATACAGCCTATGGCTACACCTTC,CATSRWEHTAYGYTF
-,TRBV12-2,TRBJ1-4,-,TGTGCAAGTCGCTTATGCCCGGGACAGGCTTTGGAAAAACTGTTTTTT,CASRLCPGQALEKLFF
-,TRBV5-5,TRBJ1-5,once,TGTGCCAGCAGCTTGGGTGCAATAAGCCATCAGCCCCAGCATTTT,CASSLGAISHQPQHF
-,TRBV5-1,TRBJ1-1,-,TGCGCCAGCAGCTCCAGGGACACTGAAGCTTTCTTT,CASSSRDTEAFF
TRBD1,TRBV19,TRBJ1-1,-,TGTGCCAGTAGTATAAGGGCAGGGGGGATTGAAGCTTTCTTT,CASSIRAGGIEAFF
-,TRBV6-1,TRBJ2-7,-,TGTGCCAGCAGTGAACCCGCCCAGGGTGACGAGCAGTACTTC,CASSEPAQGDEQYF
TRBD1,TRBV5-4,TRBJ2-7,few,TGTGCCAGCAGCTCCCAACAGGGGACCTACGAGCAGTACTTC,CASSSQQGTYEQYF
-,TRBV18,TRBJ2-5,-,TGTGCCAGCTCACCAGGGACAACAGGGACCCAGTACTTC,CASSPGTTGTQYF
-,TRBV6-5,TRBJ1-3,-,TGTGCCAGCAGTTACTCGCCCCATTTCGGAGGAAACACCATATATTTT,CASSYSPHFGGNTIYF
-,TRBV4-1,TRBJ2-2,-,TGCGCCAGCAGCCAACTACTCGGCGGGTTGAACACCGGGGAGCTGTTTTTT,CASSQLLGGLNTGELFF
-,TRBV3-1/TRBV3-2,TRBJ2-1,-,TGTGCCAGCAGCCAAATAACGGGAGTCGAATTCTATGAGCAGTTCTTC,CASSQITGVEFYEQFF
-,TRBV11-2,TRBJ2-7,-,TGTGCCAGCAGCTTAGAGCGGACACCCACCTACGAGCAGTACTTC,CASSLERTPTYEQYF